The 16 T cell receptor beta chains presented below share a single source sample, sequenced in a study of blood T cell repertoires in COVID-19. Produced via immunoSEQ multiplex PCR; TCRdb's table is partial and in-frame only. This sample has over 150,000 clones, with about 86% found just once. The sequenced sample was PBMCs or T cells enriched from blood (not recorded which). The receptors derive from a man over 45 who had recovered from COVID-19.

This sequence joins TRBV3-1 (or the pseudogene TRBV3-2) and TRBJ2-2, with D possibly being TRBD2 (7 bases). The CDR3 is 15 residues long. From germline, CDR1 is LGHDT and CDR2 YNNKEL (reference sequence). With 1 base removed from V and 5 bases from J, the gap between germline ends came to 11 bases. The CDR3 here is CASSQVAGATGELFF. For the CDR3, the DNA is TGTGCCAGCAGCCAAGTTGCGGGGGCTACCGGGGAGCTGTTTTTT.

This chain links TRBV25-1 with TRBJ1-1; 10 bases line up with TRBD1. The germline gives CDR1 MGHDK, CDR2 SYGVNS. Unmatched junction bases numbered 4, after V lost 1 base and J lost 5 bases. This CDR3 has 15 amino acids. CDR3 coding DNA: TGTGCCAGCAGTGAATTCGGGACAGGGGAAACTGAAGCTTTCTTT. This sequence encodes CASSEFGTGETEAFF.

The chain joins TRBV19 to TRBJ2-1; 12 nucleotides align to TRBD1. The V and J ends lost 6 bases and 9 bases, in that order; junction bases with no gene match: 6. Per the germline V gene, CDR1 is LNHDA and CDR2 is SQIVND (reference sequence). The CDR3 consists of 14 residues. CDR3 nucleotide sequence: TGTGCCAGTAGGCTGGGGACAGGGGGCGGTGAGCAGTTCTTC. Translation: CASRLGTGGGEQFF.

This chain joins TRBV6-2 or TRBV6-3 and TRBJ2-1, with 10 bases lining up with TRBD2. The CDR3 loop spans 16 amino acids. CDR1 MNHEY and CDR2 SVGEGT come from the germline V gene. V lost 0 bases and J lost 9; bases outside the gene matches: 8. The CDR3 DNA follows: TGTGCCAGCAGTTACTCCAGCGGGGGGGTAGGAACTGAGCAGTTCTTC. Encoded protein: CASSYSSGGVGTEQFF.

The chain recombines TRBV7-2 with TRBJ2-7; D remains ambiguous. The germline V and J ends were trimmed by 2 bases and 6 bases, with 11 bases remaining between them. This CDR3 has 13 residues. CDR1 is SGHTA and CDR2 is FQGNSA in the germline V gene. CDR3 DNA: TGTGCCAGCAGCTTAATGGGCCCCGGCGAGCAGTACTTC. Protein product: CASSLMGPGEQYF.

This chain links TRBV6-1 with TRBJ2-3; a weak D match, TRBD2 (6 bases). In germline, CDR1 is MNHNS, CDR2 SASEGT. The V gene lost 5 bases and the J gene lost 0 bases, with 12 bases spanning the gap. This CDR3 is built from 15 residues. Written as DNA, the CDR3 is TGTGCCAGCAGTTGGACCCGGGGGAGCACAGATACGCAGTATTTT. Translated: CASSWTRGSTDTQYF.

This chain links TRBV5-1 with TRBJ1-2; TRBD1 matches 10 bases. The CDR3 sequence is 14 residues long. Per the germline V gene, CDR1 is SGHRS and CDR2 is YFSETQ. V trimming: 3 bases; J trimming: 6 bases; junction bases outside the gene matches: 5. CDR3: CASSSTGGLNGYTF. The CDR3 DNA follows: TGCGCCAGCAGCTCGACAGGGGGCTTAAATGGCTACACCTTC.

The V call is TRBV29-1, the J call TRBJ2-1; TRBD2 matches at 13 bases. V shed 3 bases, J shed 4 bases, and the junction held 9 bases outside the gene matches. The germline gives CDR1 SQVTM, CDR2 ANQGSEA. The CDR3 runs to 17 residues. The chain's CDR3 is CSVDTSGGANTYNEQFF. As DNA, the CDR3 is TGCAGCGTTGATACTAGCGGGGGGGCCAACACATACAATGAGCAGTTCTTC.

V usage is TRBV30 and J usage is TRBJ1-2, with D perhaps matching TRBD1 (6 bases). Trimming pared 3 bases from V and 7 bases from J, leaving 9 bases between. This CDR3 has 11 residues. Per germline, CDR1 GTSNPN and CDR2 SVGIG (reference sequence). In DNA, the CDR3 is TGTGCCTGGAGCCCAGGGGCTGGCTACACCTTC. The encoded protein is CAWSPGAGYTF. Looking up the rest from reference TRBV30 and TRBJ1-2 gives the full variable domain: SQTIHQWPATLVQPVGSPLSLECTVEGTSNPNLYWYRQAAGRGLQLLFYSVGIGQISSEVPQNLSASRPQDRQFILSSKKLLLSDSGFYLCAWSPGAGYTFGSGTRLTVV.

The table lists this clone with a count of one. This chain connects TRBV10-2 to TRBJ1-1; a possible D gene is TRBD1 (5 bases). CDR3 length: 14 residues. CDR1 WSHSY and CDR2 SAAADI come from the germline V gene. Trimming shortened V by 6 bases and J by 4 bases, and 15 bases separated the two germline ends. CDR3 sequence reads: CASSGLGVGTEAFF. The CDR3, as DNA: TGCGCCAGCAGCGGCTTAGGGGTTGGCACTGAAGCTTTCTTT.

The rearrangement joins TRBV9 to TRBJ1-2; TRBD1 aligns across 8 bases. The CDR3 is 15 amino acids. Germline CDR1 and CDR2: SGDLS and YYNGEE. V was clipped by 0 bases and J by 4 bases; unmatched bases: 5. The CDR3 region has the DNA TGTGCCAGCAGCGTAGACTCAGGGGGCAGCTATGGCTACACCTTC. Its protein product is CASSVDSGGSYGYTF.

The rearrangement links TRBV2 to TRBJ2-7, with D possibly matching TRBD1 (6 bases). V was cut by 6 bases and J by 0 bases, with 12 bases left in between. Germline CDR1 SNHLY, CDR2 FYNNEI. The CDR3 consists of 14 residues. In DNA, the CDR3 is TGTGCCAGCAGACGGGACACCATCTCCTACGAGCAGTACTTC. Protein product: CASRRDTISYEQYF.

The CDR3 nucleotides read TGTGCCAGCAGCCAAGGGCGGAGGGAACTTGTACCCTACGAGCAGTACTTC. Protein product: CASSQGRRELVPYEQYF. The chain recombines TRBV3-1 (or the pseudogene TRBV3-2) with TRBJ2-7; TRBD2 is a possible D gene (6 bases). V was cut by 1 base and J by 2 bases, with 18 bases left in between. The CDR3 is 17 residues long. The V gene's germline CDR1 is LGHDT and CDR2 YNNKEL (reference sequence).

This clone was observed a single time. J is TRBJ1-4 and V is TRBV6-5; the match to TRBD1 covers 8 bases. Trimming removed 2 bases from V and 14 bases from J; junction bases left unmatched: 13. CDR1 and CDR2 (germline): MNHEY, SVGAGI. The CDR3 consists of 15 residues. The CDR3 protein is CASSYTWNRGEGLFF. In nucleotides, the CDR3 is TGTGCCAGCAGTTACACTTGGAACAGGGGGGAGGGTCTGTTTTTT.

The chain recombines TRBV7-2 with TRBJ2-5, with D unresolved. V was pared by 5 bases and J by 1 base, with 2 bases between. The length of the CDR3 is 11 residues. Germline lookup yields CDR1 SGHTA and CDR2 FQGNSA. The CDR3, as DNA: TGTGCCAGCAGCCTCCAAGAGACCCAGTACTTC. As protein: CASSLQETQYF. The entire variable domain, with the rest obtained from reference TRBV7-2 and TRBJ2-5, is as follows: GAGVSQSPSNKVTEKGKDVELRCDPISGHTALYWYRQSLGQGLEFLIYFQGNSAPDKSGLPSDRFSAERTGGSVSTLTIQRTQQEDSAVYLCASSLQETQYFGPGTRLLVL.

The chain recombines TRBV18 with TRBJ1-1, with D perhaps TRBD1 (6 bases). The CDR3 runs to 13 residues. Germline V gene sequence: CDR1 KGHSH, CDR2 LQKENI. V gave up 4 bases and J gave up 5 bases, with 11 bases separating them. The CDR3 bases are TGTGCCAGCTCACTAAAGACAGGAACTGAAGCTTTCTTT. It yields the protein CASSLKTGTEAFF.